This entry lists 31 T cell receptor beta chains sequenced from one sample in a study of CXCR3-negative and CXCR3-positive naive CD8 T cells. 5' RACE with UMI labels generated the TRB cDNA libraries. TCRdb reprocessed the 5' RACE reads and keeps a single row for each CDR3 protein, giving no DNA. The sample totals approximately 96,000 distinct CDR3 sequences. Study observations and caveats: In CXCR3-positive naive cells, the TRB CDR3s were more hydrophobic than in CXCR3-negative naive cells.

Which antigens these TCRs recognize remains unknown. Sequenced material: naive CXCR3+ CD8+ T cells from blood. The sample's subset: CD45RO-CCR7+CD27+CD95- naive CD8+ T cells expressing CXCR3 (TNR3+). The receptors derive from a human donor in good health. Some clones in this sample may be carry-over from other donors' samples.

This chain links TRBV27 with TRBJ2-7; with no DNA, the TCRdb D assignment of TRBD2 cannot be verified. The CDR3 is 14 residues long. CDR1 MNHEY and CDR2 SMNVEV come from the germline V gene (reference sequence). CDR3 amino acids: CASSLEGSSYEQYF.

The V and J genes are TRBV15 and TRBJ2-3; absent DNA, TCRdb's TRBD1 call cannot be checked. The CDR3 loop spans 16 amino acids. The germline V gene has CDR1 LNHNV and CDR2 YYDKDF (reference sequence). The CDR3 loop reads CATSRGEQGTTDTQYF.

The CDR3 region is CASSLDGRGAGNEQFF. The chain recombines TRBV11-2 with TRBJ2-1; TCRdb names TRBD2, which stays unverified in the absence of DNA. In germline, CDR1 is SGHAT, CDR2 FQNNGV. This CDR3 contains 16 residues.

The V and J genes are TRBV4-2 and TRBJ1-2; the D call of TRBD1 rests on TCRdb alone, since no DNA is present to check it. This CDR3 region has 14 residues. The germline V gene has CDR1 LGHNA and CDR2 YNFKEQ. The CDR3: CASSQGTGGYGYTF.

The V and J genes are TRBV7-9 and TRBJ2-3. The CDR3 covers 13 residues. The germline CDR1 and CDR2 sequences are SEHNR and FQNEAQ (reference sequence). The CDR3 is CASSFGSTDTQYF.

V is TRBV7-6 and J is TRBJ2-2. CDR3 size: 12 residues. Germline CDR1 is SGHVS and CDR2 is FNYEAQ. The CDR3 sequence: CASSYITGELFF.

The chain joins TRBV9 to TRBJ2-1; TCRdb selects TRBD2, and the lack of DNA leaves this call unchecked. CDR3 length equals 16 residues. CDR1 SGDLS and CDR2 YYNGEE come from the germline V gene. This chain's CDR3 is CASSSSTGGYYNEQFF.

The rearrangement links TRBV9 to TRBJ2-1; TCRdb's D call, TRBD1, is unchecked because there is no DNA. The length of the CDR3 is 16 residues. The germline CDR1 and CDR2 sequences are SGDLS and YYNGEE. Here the CDR3 reads CASSPPTGHSYNEQFF.

This chain's CDR3 is CASRIREMNTEAFF. J is TRBJ1-1 and V is TRBV5-1. CDR3 size: 14 residues. The V gene's germline CDR1 is SGHRS and CDR2 YFSETQ.

This chain connects TRBV28 to TRBJ2-1; TCRdb outputs TRBD2, but without DNA this stays unchecked. CDR1 and CDR2 from the germline V gene are MDHEN and SYDVKM. The CDR3 runs 14 residues. CDR3 sequence reads: CASSMALGPNEQFF. Full variable domain (rest looked up from reference TRBV28 and TRBJ2-1): DVKVTQSSRYLVKRTGEKVFLECVQDMDHENMFWYRQDPGLGLRLIYFSYDVKMKEKGDIPEGYSVSREKKERFSLILESASTNQTSMYLCASSMALGPNEQFFGPGTRLTVL.

J is TRBJ2-3 and V is TRBV29-1; TCRdb reports TRBD2, a call that lacks DNA to check it against. The CDR3 contains 16 residues. Germline lookup yields CDR1 SQVTM and CDR2 ANQGSEA. The CDR3 protein is CSVIPSGGAVADTQYF.

The chain joins TRBV11-2 to TRBJ2-5; TCRdb names TRBD1, which stays unverified in the absence of DNA. The CDR3 totals 15 residues. Germline V gene sequence: CDR1 SGHAT, CDR2 FQNNGV. This CDR3 reads CASSLAPTEQETQYF.

The chain employs TRBV29-1 and TRBJ2-7; no DNA is available, so the TRBD1 call from TCRdb remains unchecked. CDR3 length: 13 residues. Per germline, CDR1 SQVTM and CDR2 ANQGSEA. The CDR3 protein is CSAEDRDSYEQYF.

The genes are TRBV4-3 and TRBJ2-3; TCRdb names TRBD1, which stays unverified in the absence of DNA. The CDR3 covers 16 residues. Per the germline V gene, CDR1 is LGHNA and CDR2 is YSLEER. The CDR3 is CASSPREETSTDTQYF.

The chain carries TRBV5-1 and TRBJ2-1; TCRdb calls TRBD2, which cannot be checked without DNA. Germline V gene data show CDR1 as SGHRS and CDR2 as YFSETQ. The CDR3 length is 16 residues. The CDR3: CASSLVAGDSYNEQFF.

J is TRBJ2-7 and V is TRBV7-9. CDR3 length: 12 amino acids. CDR1 is SEHNR and CDR2 is FQNEAQ in the germline V gene (reference sequence). The CDR3 sequence: CASSRVGFEQYF.

The gene calls are TRBV6-2 or TRBV6-3 and TRBJ2-5; TCRdb's D call of TRBD2 is untestable without DNA. This CDR3 spans 17 amino acids. CDR1 MNHEY and CDR2 SVGEGT come from the germline V gene. CDR3 amino acids: CASRALAGGRFQETQYF.

V and J are TRBV7-9 and TRBJ2-1; TCRdb indicates TRBD2, and absent DNA this call remains unverified. This CDR3 is 16 amino acids long. The germline gives CDR1 SEHNR, CDR2 FQNEAQ (reference sequence). CDR3 sequence reads: CASSLAASGIDNEQFF.

The chain employs TRBV19 and TRBJ1-1. CDR1 is LNHDA, CDR2 SQIVND, per germline (reference sequence). This CDR3 comprises 12 residues. CDR3 protein: CATRTLNTEAFF.

This sequence joins TRBV7-2 and TRBJ2-7; TCRdb picks TRBD2, but there is no DNA to check that call. This CDR3 spans 14 amino acids. Germline CDR1 and CDR2: SGHTA and FQGNSA. CDR3 sequence reads: CASSLGGPTYEQYF.

This chain links TRBV7-3 with TRBJ2-7; there is no DNA to check the TCRdb D call of TRBD1. The germline V gene encodes CDR1 SGHTA and CDR2 FQGTGA. CDR3 length: 13 residues. This CDR3 reads CASSLDRFYEQYF.

The J gene is TRBJ2-3, the V gene TRBV21-1; TCRdb returns TRBD1, unconfirmable since there is no DNA. TRBV21-1 is labeled a pseudogene. The CDR3 is 17 residues long. CDR3 sequence reads: CASSKGQGGGARDTQYF.

The chain uses TRBV19 and TRBJ1-5. The CDR3 covers 15 residues. Germline values: CDR1 LNHDA, CDR2 SQIVND (reference sequence). The CDR3 here is CASTGTSAGNQPQHF.

The CDR3 is CASSSPFPPGSYEQYF. The chain has TRBV27 and TRBJ2-7; TCRdb indicates TRBD1, and absent DNA this call remains unverified. The CDR3 covers 16 residues. The germline CDR1 and CDR2 sequences are MNHEY and SMNVEV (reference sequence).

The J gene is TRBJ2-7, the V gene TRBV10-3; there is no DNA to check the TCRdb D call of TRBD1. Germline CDR1 is ENHRY and CDR2 is SYGVKD. CDR3 size: 14 residues. CDR3 region: CAISETGLGDEQYF.

The V and J genes are TRBV12-3 or TRBV12-4 and TRBJ2-7. The CDR3 runs to 12 residues. CDR3 region: CASSWYTYEQYF.

The chain employs TRBV28 and TRBJ2-7; TCRdb selects TRBD1, and the lack of DNA leaves this call unchecked. The CDR3 is 14 residues long. The germline gives CDR1 MDHEN, CDR2 SYDVKM. The CDR3 reads CASGDGTGISEQYF. Full variable domain (outside the CDR3, taken from reference TRBV28 and TRBJ2-7): DVKVTQSSRYLVKRTGEKVFLECVQDMDHENMFWYRQDPGLGLRLIYFSYDVKMKEKGDIPEGYSVSREKKERFSLILESASTNQTSMYLCASGDGTGISEQYFGPGTRLTVT.

The CDR3: CSVESGSGANVLTF. The chain joins TRBV29-1 to TRBJ2-6. This CDR3 has 14 residues. Germline CDR1 and CDR2: SQVTM and ANQGSEA.

CDR3 residues: CSARERGIPLETQYF. This chain links TRBV20-1 with TRBJ2-5; TCRdb's D call, TRBD2, is unchecked because there is no DNA. Germline CDR1 is DFQATT and CDR2 is SNEGSKA (reference sequence). The CDR3 is 15 residues long.

V and J are TRBV29-1 and TRBJ2-7; TCRdb calls TRBD2, which cannot be checked without DNA. The CDR3 runs 16 residues. The germline V gene encodes CDR1 SQVTM and CDR2 ANQGSEA. The CDR3 region is CSVVFPSGGKTEEQYF.

The CDR3 reads CASRLPRIDRVGDDEQFF. This sequence joins TRBV28 and TRBJ2-1; TCRdb indicates TRBD1, and absent DNA this call remains unverified. CDR1 is MDHEN and CDR2 is SYDVKM in the germline V gene. This CDR3 region has 18 residues.